Below are 6 T cell receptor beta chains sequenced from a single sample in a study of blood T cell repertoires in COVID-19. The method was immunoSEQ multiplex PCR; TCRdb's version includes in-frame clones alone and lacks a portion of them. Among about 200,000 clones listed, over 75% were seen once. Sequenced: peripheral blood. The receptors were sampled from an elderly man with acute or convalescent COVID-19.

The chain is built from TRBV11-3 and TRBJ2-1; a possible D gene is TRBD2 (6 bases). Trimming took 7 bases from V and 3 from J, leaving 13 bases between them. The CDR3 runs 14 residues. The germline gives CDR1 SGHNT, CDR2 YENEEA. Here the CDR3 DNA reads TGTGCCAGCACCGGGCGGGAAGACTACAATGAGCAGTTCTTC. It encodes CASTGREDYNEQFF. Full variable domain (outside the CDR3, taken from reference TRBV11-3 and TRBJ2-1): EAGVVQSPRYKIIEKKQPVAFWCNPISGHNTLYWYLQNLGQGPELLIRYENEEAVDDSQLPKDRFSAERLKGVDSTLKIQPAELGDSAVYLCASTGREDYNEQFFGPGTRLTVL.

The sample holds one count of this clone. The chain uses TRBV5-6 and TRBJ2-1, with 9 nucleotides matching TRBD2. Trimming removed 0 bases from V and 7 bases from J; junction bases left unmatched: 2. The CDR3 runs 14 residues. Germline lookup yields CDR1 SGHDT and CDR2 YYEEEE. CDR3 sequence reads: CASSLGGRANEQFF. In DNA, the CDR3 is TGTGCCAGCAGCTTGGGCGGGAGGGCGAATGAGCAGTTCTTC.

This chain joins TRBV3-1 (or the pseudogene TRBV3-2) and TRBJ1-4, with D possibly matching TRBD1 (5 bases). The V and J ends lost 2 bases and 8 bases respectively, with 12 bases between them. Germline V gene data show CDR1 as LGHDT and CDR2 as YNNKEL (reference sequence). CDR3 size: 14 residues. CDR3 sequence (DNA): TGTGCCAGCAGCCAATTCCAGGCAGGGGAAAAACTGTTTTTT. Residues: CASSQFQAGEKLFF.

The V and J genes are TRBV5-1 and TRBJ1-2; 8 bases align to TRBD1. Trimming removed 3 bases from V and 5 bases from J; junction bases left unmatched: 18. This CDR3 is built from 18 residues. Germline CDR1 is SGHRS and CDR2 is YFSETQ. The CDR3 loop is CASSWRIGQGPLEYGYTF. The DNA for the CDR3 is TGCGCCAGCAGCTGGAGGATCGGACAGGGTCCTCTAGAATATGGCTACACCTTC.

The chain carries TRBV9 and TRBJ2-3; TRBD2 aligns across 7 bases. Germline loops: CDR1 SGDLS, CDR2 YYNGEE. Trimming cost V 4 bases and J 3 bases; bases outside gene matches: 11. The CDR3 covers 16 residues. The CDR3 DNA reads TGTGCCAGCAGCCCCGGCGGGGGAGGAGGTACAGATACGCAGTATTTT. Translating it yields CASSPGGGGGTDTQYF. Full variable domain (outside the CDR3, taken from reference TRBV9 and TRBJ2-3): DSGVTQTPKHLITATGQRVTLRCSPRSGDLSVYWYQQSLDQGLQFLIQYYNGEERAKGNILERFSAQQFPDLHSELNLSSLELGDSALYFCASSPGGGGGTDTQYFGPGTRLTVL.

V is TRBV9 and J is TRBJ1-4, with 7 bases aligning to TRBD1. CDR3 length equals 15 residues. Germline V lookup: CDR1 SGDLS, CDR2 YYNGEE. V lost 3 bases and J lost 4; bases outside the gene matches: 6. The DNA of the CDR3 is TGTGCCAGCAGCGCGAGGGGGCTGATTAATGAAAAACTGTTTTTT. Protein sequence: CASSARGLINEKLFF.